The next 19 T cell receptor beta chains were all read from a single sample in a study of response to subunit inactivated influenza vaccine. TCRdb reprocessed the RT-PCR reads with MiXCR, giving one entry per CDR3 protein. The sample gives around 580,000 distinct CDR3 sequences, roughly 15% of which show up once; around 10% is in the top ten. The material sequenced was PBMCs from blood, taken 11 to 12 days after vaccination. The source is a man over 45 who received an inactivated influenza vaccine.

J is TRBJ2-1 and V is TRBV11-2, with no clear D. Per the germline V gene, CDR1 is SGHAT and CDR2 is FQNNGV. The CDR3 loop spans 15 amino acids. V was pared by 1 base and J by 5 bases, with 12 bases between. The CDR3 region has the DNA TGTGCCAGCAGCTTAGGAGCTATTTTGGACAATGAGCAGTTCTTC. Its protein is CASSLGAILDNEQFF.

This rearrangement joins TRBV12-3 or TRBV12-4 to TRBJ2-1, with 8 positions matching TRBD2. The CDR3 is 14 amino acids. Trimming removed 5 bases from V and 4 bases from J; junction bases left unmatched: 4. CDR3 nucleotide sequence: TGTGCCAGCAGTATTGGGACTAGATACAATGAGCAGTTCTTC. This encodes CASSIGTRYNEQFF.

This clonotype was counted a few times. V is TRBV5-1 and J is TRBJ2-5; 11 nucleotides agree with TRBD1. This CDR3 has 15 amino acids. Trimming removed 8 bases from V and 4 bases from J; junction bases left unmatched: 10. Germline CDR1 reads SGHRS; CDR2 reads YFSETQ. The CDR3 nucleotides read TGCGCCAGTTTTCTCCCGGGGACAGGGGGAGAGACCCAGTACTTC. It is translated as CASFLPGTGGETQYF. Supplemented by reference TRBV5-1 and TRBJ2-5, the full variable domain reads KAGVTQTPRYLIKTRGQQVTLSCSPISGHRSVSWYQQTPGQGLQFLFEYFSETQRNKGNFPGRFSGRQFSNSRSEMNVSTLELGDSALYLCASFLPGTGGETQYFGPGTRLLVL.

The sample holds a few counts of this clonotype. V is TRBV24-1 and J is TRBJ2-3, with a weak D call TRBD2 (5 bases). This CDR3 is 16 amino acids long. CDR1 is KGHDR and CDR2 is SFDVKD in the germline V gene. Trimming took off 5 bases at V and 2 bases at J, with 16 bases between the two ends. CDR3 amino acids: CATSARRRVNTDTQYF. The CDR3, as DNA: TGTGCCACCAGTGCCCGGAGGCGGGTGAACACAGATACGCAGTATTTT.

This clonotype was observed many times. The chain is built from TRBV15 and TRBJ2-5, with 11 bases identical to TRBD1. Germline-derived CDR1 and CDR2 are LNHNV and YYDKDF (reference sequence). This CDR3 contains 14 residues. The trim removed 3 bases at V and 5 bases at J, leaving 2 bases unmatched. CDR3 DNA sequence: TGTGCCACCAGCAGGGACAGGGGGCTGGAGACCCAGTACTTC. This gives the protein CATSRDRGLETQYF.

This clonotype was seen many times. The chain uses TRBV7-9 and TRBJ2-1; TRBD2 matches 11 bases. This CDR3 contains 14 residues. Unmatched junction bases numbered 3, after V lost 6 bases and J lost 5 bases. The V gene's germline CDR1 is SEHNR and CDR2 FQNEAQ (reference sequence). Here the CDR3 reads CASRLAGVHNEQFF. DNA of the CDR3: TGTGCCAGCAGACTAGCGGGAGTCCACAATGAGCAGTTCTTC.

V and J are TRBV7-2 and TRBJ1-2, with 11 bases matching TRBD1. Trimming removed 1 base from V and 7 bases from J; junction bases left unmatched: 2. The CDR3 length is 14 residues. From germline, CDR1 is SGHTA and CDR2 FQGNSA. Here the CDR3 DNA reads TGTGCCAGCAGCTTAGGGGACAGGGGGTTTGGCTACACCTTC. Amino acids: CASSLGDRGFGYTF.

This clonotype was observed many times. This chain joins TRBV18 and TRBJ2-7; a possible D gene is TRBD1 (6 bases). The length of the CDR3 is 14 residues. V shed 3 bases and J shed 2 bases, with 11 bases lying between them. In germline, CDR1 is KGHSH, CDR2 LQKENI. The CDR3 spells CASSPTGYTYEQYF. The DNA for the CDR3 is TGTGCCAGCTCACCTACAGGGTACACCTACGAGCAGTACTTC.

This clonotype has more than one count but fewer than ten. This rearrangement joins TRBV29-1 to TRBJ2-5; TRBD2 might be the D (6 bases). The length of the CDR3 is 14 residues. V lost 6 bases to trimming and J lost 5 bases, with 19 bases between them. The germline gives CDR1 SQVTM, CDR2 ANQGSEA. The CDR3 nucleotides are TGCAGCGTGGACCGCGGGGAAGTGTTGGAGACCCAGTACTTC. The encoded protein is CSVDRGEVLETQYF.

The chain joins TRBV18 to TRBJ2-4; D assignment may be TRBD1 or TRBD2 (5 bases each). CDR1 and CDR2 (germline): KGHSH, LQKENI. The germline V and J ends were trimmed by 3 bases and 11 bases, with 14 bases remaining between them. This CDR3 region has 13 residues. This chain's CDR3 is CASSPGTGELQYF. DNA of the CDR3: TGTGCCAGCTCACCCGGGACGGGCGAGCTTCAGTACTTC.

The chain is built from TRBV12-3 or TRBV12-4 and TRBJ2-1; tentatively, D is TRBD1 (6 bases). V was clipped by 6 bases and J by 7 bases, with 16 bases between them. The CDR3 spans 14 residues. The CDR3 loop is CASSLGARGNEQFF. The CDR3 nucleotides read TGTGCCAGCAGCCTGGGGGCCAGAGGGAATGAGCAGTTCTTC.

The chain links TRBV7-9 to TRBJ2-1; a weak D match, TRBD1 (6 bases). Germline V gene data show CDR1 as SEHNR and CDR2 as FQNEAQ (reference sequence). The germline V and J ends were trimmed by 5 bases and 12 bases, with 11 bases remaining between them. The CDR3 runs 11 residues. The CDR3: CASSRTERQFF. The CDR3 coding sequence is TGTGCCAGCAGCAGGACAGAAAGGCAGTTCTTC.

The J gene is TRBJ2-5, the V gene TRBV20-1, with D hard to call. From germline, CDR1 is DFQATT and CDR2 SNEGSKA (reference sequence). Between the trimmed V and J ends, which lost 2 bases and 4 bases, there was a span of 11 bases. CDR3 length: 13 residues. CDR3 nucleotides: TGCAGTGCTAGACGGACGGTCCGAGAGACCCAGTACTTC. It translates to CSARRTVRETQYF.

This clonotype was picked up a small number of times. The V call is TRBV28, the J call TRBJ2-1, with 10 bases that match TRBD2. V dropped 7 bases and J dropped 9; count of bases not matched to a gene: 6. The CDR3 is 13 residues long. Germline lookup yields CDR1 MDHEN and CDR2 SYDVKM. The DNA for the CDR3 is TGTGCCAGCACCCCTAGCGGGAGATCTGAGCAGTTCTTC. This encodes CASTPSGRSEQFF.

This rearrangement joins TRBV3-1 to TRBJ2-5; D is possibly TRBD2 (5 bases). CDR1 and CDR2 from the germline V gene are LGHDT and YNNKEL (reference sequence). The V gene lost 1 base and the J gene lost 7 bases, with 10 bases spanning the gap. This CDR3 has 13 amino acids. In nucleotides, the CDR3 is TGTGCCAGCAGCCAAGGGGGAGCCACGACCCAGTACTTC. It codes for CASSQGGATTQYF.

This clonotype occurred a few times. The chain combines TRBV21-1 with TRBJ1-2; TRBD1 is the table's D call, not checked against the DNA. TRBV21-1 corresponds to a pseudogene. The CDR3 length is 18 residues. DNA for the CDR3: TGTGCCAGCAGCAAAAACGGGTCCCGGGATCGATTTAACTATGGCTACACCTTC. Protein sequence: CASSKNGSRDRFNYGYTF.

This clonotype turned up a few times. The chain links TRBV2 to TRBJ2-7; possible D gene TRBD2, 7 bases. The CDR3 runs 13 residues. Trimming removed 10 bases at V and 0 bases at J, with 13 bases between. The germline V gene has CDR1 SNHLY and CDR2 FYNNEI. The CDR3 DNA follows: TGTGCCAAGCAGCGGGACAACTCCTACGAGCAGTACTTC. Its translation is CAKQRDNSYEQYF.

This clonotype came up a few times. CDR3 sequence: CASSPNPFASTNPYEQYF. DNA of the CDR3: TGTGCCAGCAGTCCCAATCCATTTGCCTCGACGAACCCCTACGAGCAGTACTTC. The rearrangement joins TRBV28 to TRBJ2-7; no definite D call. V lost 5 bases and J lost 2, with 25 bases in between. Germline V gene data show CDR1 as MDHEN and CDR2 as SYDVKM. The CDR3 is 18 amino acids. Based on the CDR3 plus reference TRBV28 and TRBJ2-7, the full variable domain is DVKVTQSSRYLVKRTGEKVFLECVQDMDHENMFWYRQDPGLGLRLIYFSYDVKMKEKGDIPEGYSVSREKKERFSLILESASTNQTSMYLCASSPNPFASTNPYEQYFGPGTRLTVT.

The sample holds many counts of this clonotype. The rearrangement uses TRBV7-8 and TRBJ2-1; TRBD2 aligns across 9 bases. J gave up 4 bases and V 5 bases, and 6 bases lay outside the gene matches. In germline, CDR1 is SGHVS, CDR2 FQNEAQ. CDR3 length equals 15 residues. The CDR3 coding sequence is TGTGCCAGCAGCCGCGGGGGGGCAATGTACAATGAGCAGTTCTTC. It specifies CASSRGGAMYNEQFF.